One sample yielded the 7 T cell receptor beta chains listed below, sequenced in a study of OX40 agonist ivuxolimab in advanced cancers. Libraries were prepared by immunoSEQ multiplex PCR; TCRdb keeps only in-frame clonotypes and omits some of them. The sample consists of approximately 84,000 clones, 75% to 95% of them appearing once. The sequencing used CD4+ or CD8+ T cells sorted from blood, collected in a trial of the OX40 agonist ivuxolimab. The receptors derive from an adult with an advanced solid tumor such as melanoma, head and neck, liver or kidney cancer.

The chain carries TRBV9 and TRBJ2-7, with 7 bases aligning to TRBD2. The CDR3 consists of 16 residues. Per the germline V gene, CDR1 is SGDLS and CDR2 is YYNGEE. The V gene end was trimmed by 3 bases and the J gene end by 12 bases; junction bases not matched to a gene: 21. CDR3 sequence (DNA): TGTGCCAGCAGCGGCGGGGAGGGGAGAAGTGGGATTAATCTGTACTTC. Residues: CASSGGEGRSGINLYF.

The V gene is TRBV5-1, the J gene TRBJ2-2; TRBD2 is a possible D gene (5 bases). Deletions cut 0 bases from V and 0 bases from J, with 9 bases between. Per the germline V gene, CDR1 is SGHRS and CDR2 is YFSETQ. This CDR3 spans 16 amino acids. CDR3 region: CASSLGLAANTGELFF. The CDR3 nucleotides are TGCGCCAGCAGCTTGGGTCTAGCAGCGAACACCGGGGAGCTGTTTTTT.

The CDR3 loop is CAISEIGSETQYF. Here the CDR3 DNA reads TGTGCCATCAGTGAGATAGGGAGTGAGACCCAGTACTTC. The chain uses TRBV10-3 and TRBJ2-5; perhaps TRBD2 as D (5 bases). Trimming left V 2 bases short and J 5 bases short, with 9 bases between. The CDR3 contains 13 residues. The V gene's germline CDR1 is ENHRY and CDR2 SYGVKD.

V and J are TRBV29-1 and TRBJ2-1; 8 bases match TRBD1. The CDR3 sequence is 15 residues long. J lost 6 bases, V lost 3 bases, and 10 bases had no gene match. Germline CDR1 SQVTM, CDR2 ANQGSEA. The DNA of the CDR3 is TGCAGCGTTGATCGGGGCAGGGGGCAGACCAATGAGCAGTTCTTC. Amino acid sequence: CSVDRGRGQTNEQFF.

This clone was seen once. The rearrangement joins TRBV5-1 to TRBJ1-1, with D maybe TRBD1 (6 bases). Looked up from germline, CDR1 is SGHRS and CDR2 is YFSETQ. This CDR3 is 14 amino acids long. V lost 3 bases to trimming and J lost 3 bases, with 12 bases between them. CDR3 sequence: CASSYIPGDTEAFF. The CDR3 DNA reads TGCGCCAGCAGCTACATCCCAGGGGACACTGAAGCTTTCTTT.

This chain's CDR3 is CASSPFPGLVSDEQYF. The CDR3 DNA follows: TGTGCCAGTAGTCCCTTCCCGGGACTAGTATCCGACGAGCAGTACTTC. The chain carries TRBV19 and TRBJ2-7, with 8 bases that match TRBD2. The trim removed 5 bases at V and 5 bases at J, leaving 14 bases unmatched. The CDR3 has 16 amino acids. Germline V CDR1 and CDR2: LNHDA, SQIVND (reference sequence).

As DNA, the CDR3 is TGTGCCAGCAGTGAATCCGCTGATACGCAGTATTTT. Translation gives CASSESADTQYF. The chain is built from TRBV6-1 and TRBJ2-3; D remains unclear. The V gene's germline CDR1 is MNHNS and CDR2 SASEGT. The CDR3 spans 12 residues. The V gene lost 2 bases and the J gene lost 6 bases, with 6 bases spanning the gap.